The TCR beta chain under discussion was sequenced for a study of T cell repertoires in ileal Crohn's disease. Study as a whole: Median disease duration was around eight years; approximately 32% smoked at surgery. Notes on the study in general: Endoscopic recurrence occurred in every patient whose clonality exceeded 26.8%. Compared with non-smokers, active smokers at surgery showed more clonal expansions.

This table comes from immunoSEQ multiplex PCR, and its TCRdb copy is limited to in-frame clones, with some not included. The sample consists of 9,500 to 15,000 clones, just over 75% of them appearing once. In regard to this clone: Its antigen is not known.

Patients were adults with ileal or ileocolonic Crohn's disease needing resection. The sequencing sample was made of ileal tissue. The source is an adult with Crohn's disease.

This CDR3 reads CASSLQGYTEAFF. In DNA, the CDR3 is TGTGCCAGCAGCCTACAGGGTTACACTGAAGCTTTCTTT. This chain joins TRBV13 and TRBJ1-1, with D tentatively TRBD1 (6 bases). V gave up 5 bases and J gave up 3 bases, with 10 bases separating them. The CDR3 runs to 13 residues. Germline assignment: CDR1 PRHDT and CDR2 FYEKMQ (reference sequence).